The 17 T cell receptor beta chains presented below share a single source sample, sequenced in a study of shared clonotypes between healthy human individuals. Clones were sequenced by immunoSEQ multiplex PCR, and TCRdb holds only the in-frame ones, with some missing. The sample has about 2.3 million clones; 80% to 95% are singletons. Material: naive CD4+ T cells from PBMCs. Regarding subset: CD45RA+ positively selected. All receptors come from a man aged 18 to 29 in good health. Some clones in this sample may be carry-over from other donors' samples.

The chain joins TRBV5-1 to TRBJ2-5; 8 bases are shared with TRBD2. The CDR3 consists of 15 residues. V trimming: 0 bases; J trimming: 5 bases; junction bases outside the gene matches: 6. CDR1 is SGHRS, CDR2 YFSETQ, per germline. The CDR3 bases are TGCGCCAGCAGCTTGGAAAGCGGGAGTTGGGAGACCCAGTACTTC. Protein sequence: CASSLESGSWETQYF.

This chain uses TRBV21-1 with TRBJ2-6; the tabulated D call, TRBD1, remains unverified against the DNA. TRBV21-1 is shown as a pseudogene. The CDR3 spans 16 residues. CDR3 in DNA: TGTGCCAGCAGCAAAGACCCACCAGGGGGGGCCAACGTCCTGACTTTC. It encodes CASSKDPPGGANVLTF.

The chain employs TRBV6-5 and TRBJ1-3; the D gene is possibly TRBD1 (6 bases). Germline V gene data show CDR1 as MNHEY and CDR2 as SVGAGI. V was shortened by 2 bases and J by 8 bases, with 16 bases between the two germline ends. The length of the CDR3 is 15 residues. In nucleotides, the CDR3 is TGTGCCAGCAGTTACCCGAGAGGGGGGACTGACACCATATATTTT. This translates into CASSYPRGGTDTIYF.

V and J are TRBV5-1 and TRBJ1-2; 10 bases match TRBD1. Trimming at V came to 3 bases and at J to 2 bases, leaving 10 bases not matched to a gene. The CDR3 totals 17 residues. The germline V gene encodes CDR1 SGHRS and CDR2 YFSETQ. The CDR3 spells CASSSGRGQGRNYGYTF. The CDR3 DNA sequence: TGCGCCAGCAGCTCTGGCCGGGGACAGGGGAGAAACTATGGCTACACCTTC.

The CDR3 loop reads CASSRGYSRGKTYEQYF. The CDR3 region has the DNA TGCGCCAGCAGCCGTGGGTACAGCCGCGGGAAAACCTACGAGCAGTACTTC. The rearrangement links TRBV5-1 to TRBJ2-7, with D perhaps TRBD2 (6 bases). In germline, CDR1 is SGHRS, CDR2 YFSETQ. The CDR3 extends over 17 amino acids. V was trimmed by 4 bases and J by 2 bases, leaving 22 bases between them.

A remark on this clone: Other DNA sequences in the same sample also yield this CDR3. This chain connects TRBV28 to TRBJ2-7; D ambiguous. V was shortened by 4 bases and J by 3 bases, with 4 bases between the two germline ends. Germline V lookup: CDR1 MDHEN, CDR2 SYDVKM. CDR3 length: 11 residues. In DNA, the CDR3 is TGTGCCAGCAGTTCGAACTACGAGCAGTACTTC. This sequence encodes CASSSNYEQYF.

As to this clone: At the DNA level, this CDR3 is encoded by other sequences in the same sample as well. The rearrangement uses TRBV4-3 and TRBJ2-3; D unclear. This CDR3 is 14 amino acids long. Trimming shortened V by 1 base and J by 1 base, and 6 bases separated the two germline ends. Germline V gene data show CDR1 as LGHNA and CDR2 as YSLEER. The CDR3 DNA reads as TGCGCCAGCAGCCAAGGCGGCGGCACAGATACGCAGTATTTT. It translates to CASSQGGGTDTQYF.

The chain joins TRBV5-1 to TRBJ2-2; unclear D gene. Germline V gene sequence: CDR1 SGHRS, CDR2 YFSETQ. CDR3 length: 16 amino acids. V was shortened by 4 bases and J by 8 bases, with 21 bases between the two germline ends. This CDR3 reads CASSPPVVQVGGELFF. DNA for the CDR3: TGCGCCAGCAGCCCCCCCGTCGTTCAAGTTGGGGGGGAGCTGTTTTTT.

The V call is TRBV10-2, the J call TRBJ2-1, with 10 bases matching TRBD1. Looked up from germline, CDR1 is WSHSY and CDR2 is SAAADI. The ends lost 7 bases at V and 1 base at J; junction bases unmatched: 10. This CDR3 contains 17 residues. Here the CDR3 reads CASTLFGGQGSYNEQFF. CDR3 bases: TGCGCCAGCACCCTCTTTGGGGGACAGGGGTCCTACAATGAGCAGTTCTTC.

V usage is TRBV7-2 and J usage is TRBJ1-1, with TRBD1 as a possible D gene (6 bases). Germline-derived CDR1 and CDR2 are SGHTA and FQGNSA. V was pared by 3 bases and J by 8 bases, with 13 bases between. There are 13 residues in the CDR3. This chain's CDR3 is CASSFAGGGEAFF. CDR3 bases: TGTGCCAGCAGCTTTGCTGGGGGCGGAGAAGCTTTCTTT.

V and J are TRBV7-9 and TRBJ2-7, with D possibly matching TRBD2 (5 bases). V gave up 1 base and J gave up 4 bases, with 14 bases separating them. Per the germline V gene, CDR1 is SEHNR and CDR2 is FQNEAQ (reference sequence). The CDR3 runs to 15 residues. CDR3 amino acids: CASSLDGVGAYEQYF. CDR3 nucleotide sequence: TGTGCCAGCAGCTTAGACGGTGTGGGAGCTTACGAGCAGTACTTC.

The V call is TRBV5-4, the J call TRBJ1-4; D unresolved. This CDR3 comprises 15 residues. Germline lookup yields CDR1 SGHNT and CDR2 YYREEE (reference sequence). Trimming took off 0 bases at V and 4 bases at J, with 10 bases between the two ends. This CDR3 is CASSLGAGLNEKLFF. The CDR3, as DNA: TGTGCCAGCAGCTTGGGGGCAGGACTTAATGAAAAACTGTTTTTT.

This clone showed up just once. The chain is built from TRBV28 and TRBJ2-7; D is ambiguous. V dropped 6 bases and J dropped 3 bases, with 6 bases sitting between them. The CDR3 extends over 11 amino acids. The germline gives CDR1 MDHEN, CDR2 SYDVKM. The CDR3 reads CASRDFYEQYF. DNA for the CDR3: TGTGCCAGCAGAGACTTCTACGAGCAGTACTTC.

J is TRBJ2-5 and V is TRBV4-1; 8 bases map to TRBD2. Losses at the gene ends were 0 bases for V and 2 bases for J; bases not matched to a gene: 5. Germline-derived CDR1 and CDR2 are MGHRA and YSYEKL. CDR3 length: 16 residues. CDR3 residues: CASSQDGGRPQETQYF. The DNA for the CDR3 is TGCGCCAGCAGCCAAGACGGCGGGAGGCCACAAGAGACCCAGTACTTC.

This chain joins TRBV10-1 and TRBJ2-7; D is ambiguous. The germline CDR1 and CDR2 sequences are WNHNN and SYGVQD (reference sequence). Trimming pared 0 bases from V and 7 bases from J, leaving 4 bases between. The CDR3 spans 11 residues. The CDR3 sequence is CASSESEEQYF. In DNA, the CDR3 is TGCGCCAGCAGTGAGTCGGAAGAGCAGTACTTC.

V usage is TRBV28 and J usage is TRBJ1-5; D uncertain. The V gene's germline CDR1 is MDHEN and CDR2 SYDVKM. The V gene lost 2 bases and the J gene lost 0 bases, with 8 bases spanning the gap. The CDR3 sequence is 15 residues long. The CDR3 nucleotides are TGTGCCAGCAGTTTAGGGTTCTTTAGCAATCAGCCCCAGCATTTT. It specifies CASSLGFFSNQPQHF.

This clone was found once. CDR3 nucleotide sequence: TGTGCCATCAGTGAGGGACCGCGTAATGAAAAACTGTTTTTT. Amino acid sequence: CAISEGPRNEKLFF. The V gene is TRBV10-3, the J gene TRBJ1-4; D unresolved. Between the trimmed V and J ends, which lost 2 bases and 4 bases, there was a span of 8 bases. Looked up from germline, CDR1 is ENHRY and CDR2 is SYGVKD. The CDR3 totals 14 residues.